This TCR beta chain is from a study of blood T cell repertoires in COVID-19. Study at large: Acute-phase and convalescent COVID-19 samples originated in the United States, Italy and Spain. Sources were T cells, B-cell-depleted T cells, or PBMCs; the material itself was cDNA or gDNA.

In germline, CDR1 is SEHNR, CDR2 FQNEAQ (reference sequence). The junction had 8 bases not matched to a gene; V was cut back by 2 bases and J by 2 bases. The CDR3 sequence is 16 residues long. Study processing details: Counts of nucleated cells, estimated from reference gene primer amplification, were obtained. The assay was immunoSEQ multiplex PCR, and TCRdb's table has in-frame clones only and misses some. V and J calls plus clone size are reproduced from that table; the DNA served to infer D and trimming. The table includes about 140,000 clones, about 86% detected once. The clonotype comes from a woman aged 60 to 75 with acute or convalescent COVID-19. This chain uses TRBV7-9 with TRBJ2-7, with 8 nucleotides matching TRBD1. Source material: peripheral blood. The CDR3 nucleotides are TGTGCCAGCAGCTTAATCGGGACAGGCCATGCCTACGAGCAGTACTTC. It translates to CASSLIGTGHAYEQYF. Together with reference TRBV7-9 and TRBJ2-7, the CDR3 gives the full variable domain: DTGVSQNPRHKITKRGQNVTFRCDPISEHNRLYWYRQTLGQGPEFLTYFQNEAQLEKSRLLSDRFSAERPKGSFSTLEIQRTEQGDSAMYLCASSLIGTGHAYEQYFGPGTRLTVT.